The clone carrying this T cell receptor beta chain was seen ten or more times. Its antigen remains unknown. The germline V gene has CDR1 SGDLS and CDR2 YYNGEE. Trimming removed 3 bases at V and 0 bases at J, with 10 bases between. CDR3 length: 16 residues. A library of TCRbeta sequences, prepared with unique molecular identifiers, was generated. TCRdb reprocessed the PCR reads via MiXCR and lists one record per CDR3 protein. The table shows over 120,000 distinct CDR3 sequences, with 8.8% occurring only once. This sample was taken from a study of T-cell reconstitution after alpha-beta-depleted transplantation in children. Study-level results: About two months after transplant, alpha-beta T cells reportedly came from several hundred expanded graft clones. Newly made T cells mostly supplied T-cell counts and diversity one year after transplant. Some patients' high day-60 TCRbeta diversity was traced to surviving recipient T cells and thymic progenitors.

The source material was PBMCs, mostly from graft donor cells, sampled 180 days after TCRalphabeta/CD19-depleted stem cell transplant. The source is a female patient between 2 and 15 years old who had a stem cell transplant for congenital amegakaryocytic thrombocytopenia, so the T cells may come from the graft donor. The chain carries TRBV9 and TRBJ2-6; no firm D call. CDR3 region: CASSGSLISGANVLTF. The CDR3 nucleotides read TGTGCCAGCAGCGGGTCCTTAATCTCTGGGGCCAACGTCCTGACTTTC.